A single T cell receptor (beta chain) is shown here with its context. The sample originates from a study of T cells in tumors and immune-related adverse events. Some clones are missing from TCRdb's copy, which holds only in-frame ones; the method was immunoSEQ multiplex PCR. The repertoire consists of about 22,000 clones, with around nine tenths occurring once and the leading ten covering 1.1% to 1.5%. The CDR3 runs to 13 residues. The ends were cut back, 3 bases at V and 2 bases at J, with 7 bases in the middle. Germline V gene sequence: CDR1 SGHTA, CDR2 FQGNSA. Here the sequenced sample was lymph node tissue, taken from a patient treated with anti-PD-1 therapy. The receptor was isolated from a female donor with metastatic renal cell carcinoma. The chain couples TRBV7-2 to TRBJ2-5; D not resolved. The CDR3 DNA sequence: TGTGCCAGCAGCTTTAGTCAGCAAGAGACCCAGTACTTC. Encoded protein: CASSFSQQETQYF.